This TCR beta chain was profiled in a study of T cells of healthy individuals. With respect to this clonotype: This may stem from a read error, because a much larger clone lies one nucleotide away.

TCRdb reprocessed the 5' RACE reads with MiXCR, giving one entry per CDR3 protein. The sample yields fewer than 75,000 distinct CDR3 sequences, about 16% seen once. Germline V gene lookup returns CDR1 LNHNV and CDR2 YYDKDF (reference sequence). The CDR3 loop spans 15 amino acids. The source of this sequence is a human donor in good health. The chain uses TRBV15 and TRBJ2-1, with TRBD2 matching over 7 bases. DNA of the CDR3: TGTGTCACCAGCAGAGGACGGGAGGCCTACAATGAGCAGTTCTTC. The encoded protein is CVTSRGREAYNEQFF. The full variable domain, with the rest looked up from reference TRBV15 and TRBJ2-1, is DAMVIQNPRYQVTQFGKPVTLSCSQTLNHNVMYWYQQKSSQAPKLLFHYYDKDFNNEADTPDNFQSRRPNTSFCFLDIRSPGLGDTAMYLCVTSRGREAYNEQFFGPGTRLTVL.